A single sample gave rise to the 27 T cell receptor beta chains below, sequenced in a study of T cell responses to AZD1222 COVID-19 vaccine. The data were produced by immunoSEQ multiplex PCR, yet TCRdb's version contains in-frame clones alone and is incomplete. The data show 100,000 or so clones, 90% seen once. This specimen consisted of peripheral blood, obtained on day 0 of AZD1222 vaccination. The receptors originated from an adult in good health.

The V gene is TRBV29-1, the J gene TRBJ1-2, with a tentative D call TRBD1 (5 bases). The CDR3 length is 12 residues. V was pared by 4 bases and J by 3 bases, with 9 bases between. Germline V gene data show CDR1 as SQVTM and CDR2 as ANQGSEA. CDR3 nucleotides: TGCAGCGTTGGACAGACGGACTATGGCTACACCTTC. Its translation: CSVGQTDYGYTF.

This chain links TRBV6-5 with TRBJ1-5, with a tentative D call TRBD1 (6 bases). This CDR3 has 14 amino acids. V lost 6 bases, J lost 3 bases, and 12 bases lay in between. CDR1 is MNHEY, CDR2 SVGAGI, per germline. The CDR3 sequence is CASSPQGFNQPQHF. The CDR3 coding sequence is TGTGCCAGCAGCCCACAGGGTTTCAATCAGCCCCAGCATTTT.

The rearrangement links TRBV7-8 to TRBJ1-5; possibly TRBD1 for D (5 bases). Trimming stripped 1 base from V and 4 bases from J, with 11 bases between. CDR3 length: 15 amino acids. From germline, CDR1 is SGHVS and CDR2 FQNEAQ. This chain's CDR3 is CASSLESRENQPQHF. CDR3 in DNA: TGTGCCAGCAGCTTAGAAAGCAGGGAAAATCAGCCCCAGCATTTT.

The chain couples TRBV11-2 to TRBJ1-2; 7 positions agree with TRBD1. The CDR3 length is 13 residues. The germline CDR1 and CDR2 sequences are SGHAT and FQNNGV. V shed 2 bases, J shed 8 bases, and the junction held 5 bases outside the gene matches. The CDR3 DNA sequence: TGTGCCAGCAGCTTATCCCTGACAGGGGGCTACACCTTC. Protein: CASSLSLTGGYTF.

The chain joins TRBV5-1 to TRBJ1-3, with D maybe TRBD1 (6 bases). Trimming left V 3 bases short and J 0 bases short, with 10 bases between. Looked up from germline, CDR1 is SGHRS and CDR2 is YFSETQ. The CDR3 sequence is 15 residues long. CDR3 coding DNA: TGCGCCAGCAGCTGGGGACAAAACTCTGGAAACACCATATATTTT. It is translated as CASSWGQNSGNTIYF.

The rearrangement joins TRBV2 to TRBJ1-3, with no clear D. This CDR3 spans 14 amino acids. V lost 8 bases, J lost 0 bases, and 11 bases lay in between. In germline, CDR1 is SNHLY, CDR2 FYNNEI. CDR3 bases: TGTGCCAGCGTCCTAGAGTACTCTGGAAACACCATATATTTT. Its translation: CASVLEYSGNTIYF.

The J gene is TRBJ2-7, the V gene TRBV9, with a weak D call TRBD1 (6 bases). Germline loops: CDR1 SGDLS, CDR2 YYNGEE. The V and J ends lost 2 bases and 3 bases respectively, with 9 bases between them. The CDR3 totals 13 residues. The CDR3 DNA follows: TGTGCCAGCAGCGTTCAGGGGAACTACGAGCAGTACTTC. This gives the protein CASSVQGNYEQYF.

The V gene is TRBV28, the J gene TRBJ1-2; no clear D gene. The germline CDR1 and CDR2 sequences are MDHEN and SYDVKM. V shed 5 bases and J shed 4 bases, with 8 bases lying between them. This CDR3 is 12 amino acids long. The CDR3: CASSLRGYGYTF. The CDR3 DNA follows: TGTGCCAGCAGTCTACGAGGCTATGGCTACACCTTC.

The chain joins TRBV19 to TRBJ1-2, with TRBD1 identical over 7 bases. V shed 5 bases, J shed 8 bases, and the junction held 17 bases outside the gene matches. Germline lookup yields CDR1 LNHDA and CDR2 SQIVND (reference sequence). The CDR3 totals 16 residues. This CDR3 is CASSFGQAESLNGYTF. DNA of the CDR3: TGTGCCAGTAGTTTCGGACAGGCCGAGAGTTTGAACGGCTACACCTTC.

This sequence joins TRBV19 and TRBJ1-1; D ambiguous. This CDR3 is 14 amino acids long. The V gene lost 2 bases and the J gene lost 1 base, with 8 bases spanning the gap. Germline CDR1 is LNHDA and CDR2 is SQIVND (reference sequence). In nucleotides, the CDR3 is TGTGCCAGTAGTATACTGCCGACGAACACTGAAGCTTTCTTT. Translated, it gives CASSILPTNTEAFF.

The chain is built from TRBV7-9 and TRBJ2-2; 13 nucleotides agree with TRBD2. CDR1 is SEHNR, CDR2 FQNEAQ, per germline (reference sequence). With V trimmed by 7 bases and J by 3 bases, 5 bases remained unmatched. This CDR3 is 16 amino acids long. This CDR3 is CASTGGLAGDTGELFF. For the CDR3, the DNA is TGTGCCAGCACCGGTGGACTAGCGGGGGACACCGGGGAGCTGTTTTTT.

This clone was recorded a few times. DNA of the CDR3: TGTGCCAGCAGCCCCCGCCCGGGACAGGGAGCAGAGTACAATGAGCAGTTCTTC. Its translation is CASSPRPGQGAEYNEQFF. This chain uses TRBV5-6 with TRBJ2-1; 9 bases agree with TRBD1. The V and J ends lost 4 bases and 4 bases, in that order; junction bases with no gene match: 15. This CDR3 region has 18 residues. The germline CDR1 and CDR2 sequences are SGHDT and YYEEEE.

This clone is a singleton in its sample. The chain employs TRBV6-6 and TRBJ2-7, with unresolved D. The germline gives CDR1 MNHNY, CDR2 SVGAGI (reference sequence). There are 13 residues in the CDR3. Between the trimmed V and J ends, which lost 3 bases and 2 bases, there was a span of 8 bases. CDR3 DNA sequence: TGTGCCAGCAGTTATTCCAGGACCTACGAGCAGTACTTC. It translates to CASSYSRTYEQYF.

CDR3: CASRPDGGNTIYF. DNA for the CDR3: TGTGCCAGCAGACCAGATGGAGGAAACACCATATATTTT. The genes are TRBV14 and TRBJ1-3; D uncertain. V lost 6 bases to trimming and J lost 4 bases, with 10 bases between them. The CDR3 runs 13 residues. Germline V gives CDR1 SGHDN, CDR2 FVKESK.

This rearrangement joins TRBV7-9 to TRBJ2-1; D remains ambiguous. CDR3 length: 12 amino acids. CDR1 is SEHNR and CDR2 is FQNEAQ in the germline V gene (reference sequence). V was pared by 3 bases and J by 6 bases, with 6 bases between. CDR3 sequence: CASSFIGNEQFF. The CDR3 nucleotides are TGTGCCAGCAGCTTTATCGGCAATGAGCAGTTCTTC.

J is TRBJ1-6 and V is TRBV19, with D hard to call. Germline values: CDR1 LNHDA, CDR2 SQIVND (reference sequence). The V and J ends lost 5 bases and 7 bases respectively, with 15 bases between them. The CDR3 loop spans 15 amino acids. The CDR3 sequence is CASSVWGTGNSPLHF. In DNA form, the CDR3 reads TGTGCCAGTAGTGTCTGGGGTACCGGGAATTCACCCCTCCACTTT. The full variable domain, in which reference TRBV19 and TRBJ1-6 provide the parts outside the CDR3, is DGGITQSPKYLFRKEGQNVTLSCEQNLNHDAMYWYRQDPGQGLRLIYYSQIVNDFQKGDIAEGYSVSREKKESFPLTVTSAQKNPTAFYLCASSVWGTGNSPLHFGNGTRLTVT.

The CDR3 reads CSAQKRTSGGAGTDTQYF. The CDR3, as DNA: TGCAGCGCCCAGAAAAGGACTAGCGGGGGGGCCGGGACAGATACGCAGTATTTT. J is TRBJ2-3 and V is TRBV29-1, with 15 bases matching TRBD2. Germline loops: CDR1 SQVTM, CDR2 ANQGSEA. The CDR3 sequence is 18 residues long. The V gene end was trimmed by 7 bases and the J gene end by 3 bases; junction bases not matched to a gene: 14.

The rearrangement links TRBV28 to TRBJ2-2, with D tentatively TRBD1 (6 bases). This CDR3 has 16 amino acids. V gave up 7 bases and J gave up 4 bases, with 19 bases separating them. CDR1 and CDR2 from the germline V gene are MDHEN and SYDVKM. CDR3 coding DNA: TGTGCCAGCACCAATAGGGGAGTACAGGGCACCGGGGAGCTGTTTTTT. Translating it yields CASTNRGVQGTGELFF.

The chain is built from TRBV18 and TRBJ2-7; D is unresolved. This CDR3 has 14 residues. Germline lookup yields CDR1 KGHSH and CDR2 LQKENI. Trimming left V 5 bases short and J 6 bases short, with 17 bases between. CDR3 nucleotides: TGTGCCAGCTCATGGGGTGCCACTGGTAGCGAGCAGTACTTC. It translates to CASSWGATGSEQYF. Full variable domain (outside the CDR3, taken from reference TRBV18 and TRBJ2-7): NAGVMQNPRHLVRRRGQEARLRCSPMKGHSHVYWYRQLPEEGLKFMVYLQKENIIDESGMPKERFSAEFPKEGPSILRIQQVVRGDSAAYFCASSWGATGSEQYFGPGTRLTVT.

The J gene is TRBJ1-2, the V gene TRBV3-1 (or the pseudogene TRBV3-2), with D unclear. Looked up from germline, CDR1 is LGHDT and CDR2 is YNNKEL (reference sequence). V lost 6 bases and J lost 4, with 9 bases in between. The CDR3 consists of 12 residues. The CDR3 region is CASSPGGYGYTF. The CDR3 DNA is TGTGCCAGCAGTCCGGGTGGCTATGGCTACACCTTC.

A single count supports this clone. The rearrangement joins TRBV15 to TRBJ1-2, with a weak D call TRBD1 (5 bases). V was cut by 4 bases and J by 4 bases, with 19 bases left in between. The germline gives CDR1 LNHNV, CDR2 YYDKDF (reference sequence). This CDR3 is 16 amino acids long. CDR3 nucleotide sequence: TGTGCCACCAGCACGGGTATTGGGACGGCCATCTATGGCTACACCTTC. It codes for CATSTGIGTAIYGYTF.

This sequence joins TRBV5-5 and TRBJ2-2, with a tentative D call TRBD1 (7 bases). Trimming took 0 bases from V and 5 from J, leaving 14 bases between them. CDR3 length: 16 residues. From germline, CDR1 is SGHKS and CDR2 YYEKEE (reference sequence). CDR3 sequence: CASSLVLEGATGELFF. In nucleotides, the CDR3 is TGTGCCAGCAGCTTGGTGTTGGAGGGGGCGACCGGGGAGCTGTTTTTT.

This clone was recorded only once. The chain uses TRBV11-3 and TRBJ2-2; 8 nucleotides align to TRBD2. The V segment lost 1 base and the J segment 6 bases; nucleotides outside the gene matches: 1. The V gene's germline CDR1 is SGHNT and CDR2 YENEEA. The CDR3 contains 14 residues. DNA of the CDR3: TGTGCCAGCAGCTTAGGTAGCGGGGCCGGGGAGCTGTTTTTT. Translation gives CASSLGSGAGELFF.

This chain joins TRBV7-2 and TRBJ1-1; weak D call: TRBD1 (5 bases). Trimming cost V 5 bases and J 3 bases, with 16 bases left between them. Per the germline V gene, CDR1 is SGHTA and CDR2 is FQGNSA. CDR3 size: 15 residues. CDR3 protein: CASSPYRRRDTEAFF. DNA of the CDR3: TGTGCCAGCAGCCCGTACAGGAGACGGGACACTGAAGCTTTCTTT.

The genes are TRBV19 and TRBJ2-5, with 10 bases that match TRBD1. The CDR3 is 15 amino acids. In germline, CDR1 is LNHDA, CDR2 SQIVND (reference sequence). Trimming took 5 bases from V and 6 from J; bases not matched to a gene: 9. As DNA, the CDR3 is TGTGCCAGTAGTCTGGGGGACAGGGGTTTTCAGACCCAGTACTTC. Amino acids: CASSLGDRGFQTQYF.

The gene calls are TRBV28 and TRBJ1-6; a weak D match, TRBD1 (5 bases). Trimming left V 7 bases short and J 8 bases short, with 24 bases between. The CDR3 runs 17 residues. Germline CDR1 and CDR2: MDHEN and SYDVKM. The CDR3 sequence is CASTSFPDGGVYSPLHF. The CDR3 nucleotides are TGTGCCAGCACCAGTTTCCCCGACGGAGGGGTATATTCACCCCTCCACTTT.

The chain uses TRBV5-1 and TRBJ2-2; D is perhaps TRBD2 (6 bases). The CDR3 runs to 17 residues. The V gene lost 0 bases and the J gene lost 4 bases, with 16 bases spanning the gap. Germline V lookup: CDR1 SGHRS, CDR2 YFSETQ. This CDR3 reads CASSLEVQGGSTGELFF. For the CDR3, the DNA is TGCGCCAGCAGCTTGGAAGTCCAGGGAGGTAGCACCGGGGAGCTGTTTTTT.